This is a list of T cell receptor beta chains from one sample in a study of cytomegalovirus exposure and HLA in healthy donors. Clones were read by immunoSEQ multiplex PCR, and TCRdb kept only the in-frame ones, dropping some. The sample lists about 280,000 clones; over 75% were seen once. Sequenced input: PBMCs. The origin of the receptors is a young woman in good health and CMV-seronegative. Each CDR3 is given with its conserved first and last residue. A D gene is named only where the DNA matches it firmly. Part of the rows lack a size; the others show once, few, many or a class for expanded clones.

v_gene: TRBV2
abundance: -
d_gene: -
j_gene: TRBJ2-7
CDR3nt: TGTGCCAGCAGGTTGGGACTCAGGACCTACGAGCAGTACTTC
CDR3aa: CASRLGLRTYEQYF

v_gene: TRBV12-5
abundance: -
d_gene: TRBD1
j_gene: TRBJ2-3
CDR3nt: TGTGCTAGTGGACTGGGACAGGGGAGCTGGGCAGATACGCAGTATTTT
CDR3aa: CASGLGQGSWADTQYF

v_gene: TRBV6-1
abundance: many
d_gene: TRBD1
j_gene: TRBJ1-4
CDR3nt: TGTGCCAGCAGTGAGTCAGGGGGCGACGGAAGGGAAAAACTGTTTTTT
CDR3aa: CASSESGGDGREKLFF

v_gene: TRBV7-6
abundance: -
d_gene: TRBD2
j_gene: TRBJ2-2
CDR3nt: TGTGCCAGCAGCTTAGTCCTAGCGGGAGTGGGGACCGGGGAGCTGTTTTTT
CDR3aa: CASSLVLAGVGTGELFF

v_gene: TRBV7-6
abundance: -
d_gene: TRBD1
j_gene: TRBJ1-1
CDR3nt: TGTGCCAGCAGCTCCGGGACAGCTTACACTGAAGCTTTCTTT
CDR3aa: CASSSGTAYTEAFF

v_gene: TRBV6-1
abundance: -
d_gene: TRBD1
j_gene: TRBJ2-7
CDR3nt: TGTGCCAGCAGTGAAGGTGGCAGGGGGTACGAGCAGTACTTC
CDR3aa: CASSEGGRGYEQYF

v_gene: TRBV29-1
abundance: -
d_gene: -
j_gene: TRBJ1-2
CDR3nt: TGCAGCGTTCAACGGGGACTGTTATATGGCTACACCTTC
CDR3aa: CSVQRGLLYGYTF

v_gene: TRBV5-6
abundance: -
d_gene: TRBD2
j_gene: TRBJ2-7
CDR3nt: TGTGCCAGCAGCATAGGACTAGCGGGACTAGAGCAGTACTTC
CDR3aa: CASSIGLAGLEQYF

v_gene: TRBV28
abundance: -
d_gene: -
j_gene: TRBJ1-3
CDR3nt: TGTGCCAGCAGTTTAGGGGCCTTGGAGAGCTCTGGAAACACCATATATTTT
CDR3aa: CASSLGALESSGNTIYF

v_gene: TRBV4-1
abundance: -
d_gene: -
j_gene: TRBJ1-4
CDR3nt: TGCGCCAGCAGCCGCGACCCAACAGGGTTGGTAAGAAAACTGTTTTTT
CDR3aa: CASSRDPTGLVRKLFF

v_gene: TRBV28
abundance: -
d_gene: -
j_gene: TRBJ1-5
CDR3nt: TGTGCCAGCAGCCCGCCCGGGACTCAGACTCAGCCCCAGCATTTT
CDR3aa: CASSPPGTQTQPQHF

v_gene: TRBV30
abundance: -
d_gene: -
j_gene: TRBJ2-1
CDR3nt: TGTGCCTGGGCAGTCTCCTACAATGAGCAGTTCTTC
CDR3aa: CAWAVSYNEQFF

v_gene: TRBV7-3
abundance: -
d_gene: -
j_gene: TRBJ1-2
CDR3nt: TGTGCCAGCAGCTTACAGGGTCCGACCTTAGGATATGGCTACACCTTC
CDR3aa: CASSLQGPTLGYGYTF

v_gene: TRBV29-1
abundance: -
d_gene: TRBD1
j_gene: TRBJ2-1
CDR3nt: TGCAGCGTTGAACAGGGGGCGGCGAACAATGAGCAGTTCTTC
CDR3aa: CSVEQGAANNEQFF

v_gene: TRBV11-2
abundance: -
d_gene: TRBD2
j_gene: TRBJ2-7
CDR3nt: TGTGCCAGCAGCTTGGAGACTAGCGGGTCCCACAAGTACTTC
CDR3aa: CASSLETSGSHKYF

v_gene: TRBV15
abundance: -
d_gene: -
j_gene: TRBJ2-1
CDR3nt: TGTGCCACCAGCAGAGAGCGGTTGGGTCTCGGTGAGCAGTTCTTC
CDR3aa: CATSRERLGLGEQFF

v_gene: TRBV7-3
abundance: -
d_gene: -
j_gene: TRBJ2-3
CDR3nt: TGTGCCAGCAGCTTAGGAGGGTTCGGAGATACGCAGTATTTT
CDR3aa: CASSLGGFGDTQYF

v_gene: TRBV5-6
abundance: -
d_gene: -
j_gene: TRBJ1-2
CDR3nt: TGTGCCAGCAGCCCTGGGGGAGGGGATCCATATGGCTACACCTTC
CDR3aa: CASSPGGGDPYGYTF

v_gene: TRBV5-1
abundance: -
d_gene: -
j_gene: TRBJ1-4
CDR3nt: TGCGCCAGCAGCTTGGGTGTACAGCACCCACGGAATGAAAAACTGTTTTTT
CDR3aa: CASSLGVQHPRNEKLFF

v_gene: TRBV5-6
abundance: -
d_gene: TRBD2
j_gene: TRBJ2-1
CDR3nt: TGTGCCAGCAGCATGGGGACTAGCGGATACAATGAGCAGTTCTTC
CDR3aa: CASSMGTSGYNEQFF

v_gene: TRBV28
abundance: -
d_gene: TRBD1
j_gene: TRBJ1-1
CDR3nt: TGTGCCAGCAGTTTATGGGCCCTACAGGGGAGAAGCACTGAAGCTTTCTTT
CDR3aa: CASSLWALQGRSTEAFF

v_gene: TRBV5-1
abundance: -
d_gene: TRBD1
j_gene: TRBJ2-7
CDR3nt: TGCGCCAGCAGTTCGGACAGGGTGGGCGAGCAGTACTTC
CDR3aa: CASSSDRVGEQYF

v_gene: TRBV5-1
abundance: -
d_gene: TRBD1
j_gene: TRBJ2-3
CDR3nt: TGCGCCAGCAGCCACGGACAGGGCCAACCCACAGATACGCAGTATTTT
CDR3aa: CASSHGQGQPTDTQYF

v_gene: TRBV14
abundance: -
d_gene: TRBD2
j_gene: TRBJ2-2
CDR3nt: TGTGCCAGCAGCCAAATGGCTAGCGGGACACACACCGGGGAGCTGTTTTTT
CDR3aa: CASSQMASGTHTGELFF

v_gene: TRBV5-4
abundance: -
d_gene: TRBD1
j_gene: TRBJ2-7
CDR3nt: TGTGCCAGCAGCTTGGGTGGTGGAATAGGACAGGGGTTTAGCGAGCAGTACTTC
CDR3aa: CASSLGGGIGQGFSEQYF

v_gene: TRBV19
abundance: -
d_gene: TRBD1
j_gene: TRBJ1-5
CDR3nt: TGTGCCAGTAGGGAGACAGGGGAAGGCAATCAGCCCCAGCATTTT
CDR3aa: CASRETGEGNQPQHF

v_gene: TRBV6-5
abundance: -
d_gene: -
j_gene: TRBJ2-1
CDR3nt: TGTGCCAGCAGGAGGAGGGGTTGGGTCCAATGGGGGCAGTTCTTC
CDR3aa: CASRRRGWVQWGQFF

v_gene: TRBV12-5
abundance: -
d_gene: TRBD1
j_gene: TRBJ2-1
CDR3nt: TGTGCTAGTGGTCCAAGGACAGGGACTGAGCAGTTCTTC
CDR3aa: CASGPRTGTEQFF

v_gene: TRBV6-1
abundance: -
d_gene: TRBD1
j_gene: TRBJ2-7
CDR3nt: TGTGCCAGCAGCACAGGGGGCTGGGAGCAGTACTTC
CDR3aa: CASSTGGWEQYF

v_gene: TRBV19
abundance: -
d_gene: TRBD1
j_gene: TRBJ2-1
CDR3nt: TGTGCCAGTACCCTCGACAGGGCAAATTACGGTGAGCAGTTCTTC
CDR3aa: CASTLDRANYGEQFF

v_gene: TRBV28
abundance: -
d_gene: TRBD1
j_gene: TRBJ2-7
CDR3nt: TGTGCCAGCGGGGTGGGACAGGGGGCGGTTTACGAGCAGTACTTC
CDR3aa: CASGVGQGAVYEQYF

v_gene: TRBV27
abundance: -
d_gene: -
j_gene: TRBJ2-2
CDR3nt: TGTGCCAGCAGCAAGACTCCTTGGTCCACCGGGGAGCTGTTTTTT
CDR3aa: CASSKTPWSTGELFF

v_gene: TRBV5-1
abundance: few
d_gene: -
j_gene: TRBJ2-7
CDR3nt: TGCGCCAGCAGCTCGTCCTACGAGCAGTACTTC
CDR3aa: CASSSSYEQYF

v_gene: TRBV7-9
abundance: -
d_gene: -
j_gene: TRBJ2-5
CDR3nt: TGTGCCAGCACCTTTACGGGGGAGACCCAGTACTTC
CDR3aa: CASTFTGETQYF

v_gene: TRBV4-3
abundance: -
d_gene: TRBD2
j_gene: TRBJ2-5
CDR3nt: TGCGCCAGCAGCCAAGTCCTCGGACTAGCGGAAGAGACCCAGTACTTC
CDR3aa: CASSQVLGLAEETQYF

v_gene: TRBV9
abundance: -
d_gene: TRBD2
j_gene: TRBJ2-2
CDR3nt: TGTGCCAGCAGGGGGGGGGTAGAGGGATCCACCGGGGAGCTGTTTTTT
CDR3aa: CASRGGVEGSTGELFF

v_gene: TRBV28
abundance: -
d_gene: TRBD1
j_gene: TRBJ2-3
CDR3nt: TGTGCCAGCAGACAGGGGGTTGGGCTCAGCACAGATACGCAGTATTTT
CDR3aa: CASRQGVGLSTDTQYF

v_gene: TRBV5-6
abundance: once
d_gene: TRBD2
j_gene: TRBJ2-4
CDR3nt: TGTGCCAGCAGCTTGAACCTTGGACTAGCGAGCCTCGAAAACATTCAGTACTTC
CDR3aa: CASSLNLGLASLENIQYF

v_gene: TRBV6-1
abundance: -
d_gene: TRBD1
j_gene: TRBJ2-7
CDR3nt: TGTGCCAGCAGGCCCCGAGGACAGGGATTCTACGAGCAGTACTTC
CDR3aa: CASRPRGQGFYEQYF

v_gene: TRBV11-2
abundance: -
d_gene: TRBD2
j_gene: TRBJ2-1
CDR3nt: TGTGCCAGCAGCCACAATCGAAGCGGGAGGGTCGACAATGAGCAGTTCTTC
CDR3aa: CASSHNRSGRVDNEQFF

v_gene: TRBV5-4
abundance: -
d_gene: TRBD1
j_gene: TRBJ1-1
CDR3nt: TGTGCCAGCAGCTCCGGACAGGGAGGCACTGAAGCTTTCTTT
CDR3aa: CASSSGQGGTEAFF

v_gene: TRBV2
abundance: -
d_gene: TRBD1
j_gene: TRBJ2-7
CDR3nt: TGTGCCAGCAGTGACCGGGACAGGGGCTCCTACGAGCAGTACTTC
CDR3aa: CASSDRDRGSYEQYF

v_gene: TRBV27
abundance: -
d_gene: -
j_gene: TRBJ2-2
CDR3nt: TGTGCCAGCAGTGACAGGAGCACCGGGGAGCTGTTTTTT
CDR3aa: CASSDRSTGELFF

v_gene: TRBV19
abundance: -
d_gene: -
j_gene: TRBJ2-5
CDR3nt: TGTGCCAGTAGTATGCTAGGGGCAGAGACCCAGTACTTC
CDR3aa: CASSMLGAETQYF

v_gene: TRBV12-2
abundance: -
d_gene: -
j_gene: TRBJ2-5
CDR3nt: TGTGCAAGTCGCTTAGAGGGGACTCCCGCCGCAGAGACCCAGTACTTC
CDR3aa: CASRLEGTPAAETQYF

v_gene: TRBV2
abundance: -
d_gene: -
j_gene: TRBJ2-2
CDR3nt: TGTGCCAGCAGTGACCGCTCGGGGTCCGGGGAGCTGTTTTTT
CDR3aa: CASSDRSGSGELFF

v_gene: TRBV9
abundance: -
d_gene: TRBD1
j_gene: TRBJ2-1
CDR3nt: TGTGCCAGCAGCGTAGACCCGGGACAGGGAAGCAATGAGCAGTTCTTC
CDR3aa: CASSVDPGQGSNEQFF

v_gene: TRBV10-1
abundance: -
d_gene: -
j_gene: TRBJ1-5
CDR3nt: TGCGCCAGCATCCCAGATAGCAATCAGCCCCAGCATTTT
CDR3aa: CASIPDSNQPQHF

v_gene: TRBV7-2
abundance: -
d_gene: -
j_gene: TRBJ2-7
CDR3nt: TGTGCCAGCAGCTTAGCGGGGAGCTCCTACGAGCAGTACTTC
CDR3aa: CASSLAGSSYEQYF

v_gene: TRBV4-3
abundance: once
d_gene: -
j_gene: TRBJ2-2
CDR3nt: TGCGCCAGCAGCCTGGGGCGGGACCTGACCGGGGAGCTGTTTTTT
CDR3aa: CASSLGRDLTGELFF

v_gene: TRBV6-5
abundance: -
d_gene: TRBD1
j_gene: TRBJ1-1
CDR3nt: TGTGCCAGCAGCGTAGGGACAGGGGGAAACACTGAAGCTTTCTTT
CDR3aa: CASSVGTGGNTEAFF

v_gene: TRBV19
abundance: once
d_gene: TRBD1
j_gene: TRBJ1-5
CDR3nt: TGTGCCAGTAGTATAATCGGACAGGGGGTGTCCCAGCCCCAGCATTTT
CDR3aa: CASSIIGQGVSQPQHF

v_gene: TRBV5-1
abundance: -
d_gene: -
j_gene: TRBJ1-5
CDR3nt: TGCGCCAGAGAAACGGGTTTAAGCAATCAGCCCCAGCATTTT
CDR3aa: CARETGLSNQPQHF